The present TCR beta chain was sequenced within a study of T-cell memory formation after mild COVID-19. About the research overall: The study found TCR clusters largely donor specific. Findings and limits, study-wide: CD4+ contracting clones lay mainly in CM and EM, CD8+ ones in EMRA.

Germline assignment: CDR1 MNHEY and CDR2 SVGAGI. V gave up 5 bases and J gave up 5 bases, with 8 bases separating them. The CDR3 spans 12 residues. TCRdb reanalysed the 5' RACE reads using MiXCR and keeps one entry per CDR3 protein. This table has hundreds of thousands of distinct CDR3 sequences, approximately 21% appearing once. In regard to this clonotype: What it binds is unknown.

The receptor's source is an adult woman who had mild COVID-19 (a few samples of this study predate the infection). Cell type and time point are not known. Input material: PBMCs or a T cell subset sorted from them (not recorded which). V usage is TRBV6-5 and J usage is TRBJ2-3; no clear D gene. The CDR3 sequence is CASSNALDTQYF. CDR3 DNA sequence: TGTGCCAGCAGTAATGCCCTAGATACGCAGTATTTT.